This TCR beta chain was retrieved from a study of T cells after yellow fever vaccination. General observations from the study: Clonotypes found in both CD4 and CD8 compartments made up a small share. Researchers cautioned that FACS-sorted repertoires could harbor abundant clonotypes contaminating from the bulk population.

Researchers made TCR cDNA using 5'RACE template switching, and this step added a universal primer site and UMIs. TCRdb reprocessed the 5' RACE reads with MiXCR, giving one entry per CDR3 protein. In the table there are hundreds of thousands of distinct CDR3 sequences, roughly an eighth of which are singletons. This clonotype was picked up a small number of times. The antigen is undetermined. Sample: PBMCs, taken on the day of the yellow fever booster vaccination. This TCR was recovered from a man between 25 and 39 years old who received the YFV17D yellow fever vaccine.

CDR3 nucleotide sequence: TGCAGTGCTAGAGAGCGGGCTAGCGGTACCTACGAGCAGTACTTC. The encoded protein is CSARERASGTYEQYF. The chain has TRBV20-1 and TRBJ2-7; TRBD2 agrees at 7 bases. Unmatched junction bases numbered 7, after V lost 0 bases and J lost 2 bases. The CDR3 is made up of 15 amino acids. Germline CDR1 is DFQATT and CDR2 is SNEGSKA (reference sequence).